Below are 7 T cell receptor beta chains sequenced from a single sample in a study of CD8+ T cells in alopecia areata. cDNA prepared by RNA extraction and subsequent reverse transcription served as the template for sequencing. Clones were read by immunoSEQ multiplex PCR, and TCRdb kept only the in-frame ones, dropping some. In the table there are a few hundred thousand clones, approximately 60% of which are singletons. Treatment defined: oral pan-JAK inhibitor, 5-10 mg twice daily. The sample was CD4+ T cells sorted from blood, taken at approximately week 52, from a patient treated with tofacitinib. The receptors originated from a human donor with alopecia areata.

This clone occurred a few times. The genes are TRBV5-1 and TRBJ2-1; D is unresolved. V lost 0 bases and J lost 0, with 10 bases in between. Germline V lookup: CDR1 SGHRS, CDR2 YFSETQ. The CDR3 runs to 16 residues. The CDR3 here is CASSLDLFGSYNEQFF. CDR3 nucleotides: TGCGCCAGCAGCTTGGATCTGTTTGGCTCCTACAATGAGCAGTTCTTC.

The V gene is TRBV5-6, the J gene TRBJ1-4, with 11 bases fitting TRBD1. CDR3 length: 15 amino acids. The germline gives CDR1 SGHDT, CDR2 YYEEEE. The V segment lost 7 bases and the J segment 7 bases; nucleotides outside the gene matches: 9. CDR3 amino acids: CASAASGTGGEKLFF. The DNA for the CDR3 is TGTGCCAGCGCCGCCAGTGGGACAGGGGGTGAAAAACTGTTTTTT. Full variable domain (rest looked up from reference TRBV5-6 and TRBJ1-4): DAGVTQSPTHLIKTRGQQVTLRCSPKSGHDTVSWYQQALGQGPQFIFQYYEEEERQRGNFPDRFSGHQFPNYSSELNVNALLLGDSALYLCASAASGTGGEKLFFGSGTQLSVL.

This clone was seen a handful of times. The CDR3 coding sequence is TGCAGCGTTACGGGACTAGCGGGGGTTAGAGCTACGCAGTATTTT. This encodes CSVTGLAGVRATQYF. This chain uses TRBV29-1 with TRBJ2-3; 14 bases are a match to TRBD2. CDR3 length: 15 amino acids. From germline, CDR1 is SQVTM and CDR2 ANQGSEA. Losses at the gene ends were 5 bases for V and 8 bases for J; bases not matched to a gene: 9.

This clone was seen once. The chain joins TRBV6-5 to TRBJ1-2; D ambiguous. The CDR3 covers 15 residues. The germline V gene encodes CDR1 MNHEY and CDR2 SVGAGI. Trimming left V 1 base short and J 7 bases short, with 16 bases between. The CDR3 is CASSYWRTGKGGYTF. CDR3 sequence (DNA): TGTGCCAGCAGTTACTGGCGGACCGGGAAGGGTGGCTACACCTTC.

This clone showed up just a few times. The chain couples TRBV5-4 to TRBJ1-1, with a tentative D call TRBD1 (6 bases). V was clipped by 5 bases and J by 4 bases, with 9 bases between them. Germline CDR1 is SGHNT and CDR2 is YYREEE (reference sequence). There are 12 residues in the CDR3. The CDR3 sequence: CASSLQGTEAFF. In DNA form, the CDR3 reads TGTGCCAGCAGTTTACAGGGCACTGAAGCTTTCTTT.

The chain carries TRBV5-1 and TRBJ2-1; no clear D gene. Germline CDR1 is SGHRS and CDR2 is YFSETQ. CDR3 length: 15 residues. Trimming shortened V by 0 bases and J by 4 bases, and 11 bases separated the two germline ends. The CDR3 loop reads CASSLALGQYNEQFF. CDR3 bases: TGCGCCAGCAGCTTGGCCTTAGGGCAATACAATGAGCAGTTCTTC. Together with reference TRBV5-1 and TRBJ2-1, the CDR3 gives the full variable domain: KAGVTQTPRYLIKTRGQQVTLSCSPISGHRSVSWYQQTPGQGLQFLFEYFSETQRNKGNFPGRFSGRQFSNSRSEMNVSTLELGDSALYLCASSLALGQYNEQFFGPGTRLTVL.

This clone has just a few counts. The J gene is TRBJ2-2, the V gene TRBV4-2; D possibly corresponds to TRBD1 (6 bases). CDR1 LGHNA and CDR2 YNFKEQ come from the germline V gene. Trimming removed 5 bases at V and 1 base at J, with 14 bases between. The CDR3 is 16 amino acids. The CDR3 DNA reads as TGTGCCAGCAGCACTACTCCGGGACAGAACACCGGGGAGCTGTTTTTT. This sequence encodes CASSTTPGQNTGELFF.